This paragraph covers one TCR beta chain sequence. Its antigen is not yet known. No much larger clone is present one base from it, and per-base qualities are unavailable. The CDR3 has 16 amino acids, counting the end cysteine and phenylalanine. The entry retains the CDR3 DNA only, 48 bases that are in frame from base 1. Cut back by 4 bases and 6 bases, the V and J ends lie 18 bases apart. CDR1 and CDR2, looked up from the germline V gene, are SGHTA and FQGNSA. The library relied on the immunoSEQ multiplex PCR assay. Held by TCRdb, this immuneACCESS table contains in-frame sequences only and omits some clones. Under half of the omission traces to an unresolved V gene where checked; the cause of the rest is unknown. Across this sample there are about 51,000 clones, with approximately 89% seen only once. The ten largest clones represent around 1.4% of the sample. The sample comes from a study of control samples from healthy donors and cancer patients (dated by TCRdb to 2020 to 2021).

The specimen sequenced was PBMCs. The clonotype was recovered from a man aged 35 to 55 with colorectal cancer. The receptor chain draws on TRBV7-2 and TRBJ1-4; a confident D gene designation cannot be given. CDR3 sequence: CASSWTYAGSHEKLFF. The nucleotides read TGTGCCAGCAGCTGGACCTATGCGGGGAGTCATGAAAAACTGTTTTTT.